The rows below give T cell receptor beta chains drawn from one sample of a study of blood T cell repertoires in COVID-19. The protocol was immunoSEQ multiplex PCR, while the TCRdb copy is restricted to in-frame clones and leaves out a portion. Of roughly 160,000 clones listed, around 79% were seen once; the top ten hold more than 7%. The source material was peripheral blood. These receptor sequences come from a woman in her sixties or seventies with COVID-19, enrolled during active disease. Each CDR3 is given with its conserved first and last residue.

>TRBJ2-5|TRBV5-1
CASSLNGGLAGLETQYF
>TRBJ2-3|TRBV15
CATGRERERTSTDTQYF
>TRBJ2-7|TRBV28
CASSLQLSAGTAYEQYF
>TRBJ2-5|TRBV6-6
CASSYSTRLETQYF
>TRBJ2-1|TRBV11-1
CASTSKSEQFF
>TRBJ2-5|TRBV9
CASSPQRGGGETQYF
>TRBJ2-2|TRBV5-1
CASMRGQRPNTGELFF
>TRBJ1-2|TRBV30
CAWTRQGMYGYTF
>TRBJ1-2|TRBV27
CASSFAAGAAYNYGYTF
>TRBJ2-2|TRBV6-2/TRBV6-3
CASSYGAARELFF
>TRBJ2-2|TRBV19
CASSIASQATGELFF
>TRBJ2-2|TRBV14
CASSQVVQGYTTGELFF
>TRBJ1-4|TRBV5-1
CASSLGQSNEKLFF
>TRBJ1-1|TRBV7-9
CASRPPTGGSPEAFF
>TRBJ2-2|TRBV6-2/TRBV6-3
CASSPPDRGDTGELFF
>TRBJ1-2|TRBV4-3
CASSQDPFAEGARYGYTF
>TRBJ2-3|TRBV7-3
CASSSAHSTDTQYF